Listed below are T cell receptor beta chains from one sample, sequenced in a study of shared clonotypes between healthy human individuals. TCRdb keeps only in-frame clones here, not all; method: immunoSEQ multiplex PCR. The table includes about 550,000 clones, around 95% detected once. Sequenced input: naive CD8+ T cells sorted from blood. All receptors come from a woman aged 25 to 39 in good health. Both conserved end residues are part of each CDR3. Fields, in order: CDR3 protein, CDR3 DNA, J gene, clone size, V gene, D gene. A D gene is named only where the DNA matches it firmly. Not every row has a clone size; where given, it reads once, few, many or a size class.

CASSLWGGNTEAFF TGTGCCAGCAGTTTATGGGGAGGGAACACTGAAGCTTTCTTT TRBJ1-1 - TRBV27 -
CASSLTSGSSYEQYF TGTGCCAGCAGCCTAACTAGCGGGAGCTCCTACGAGCAGTACTTC TRBJ2-7 - TRBV28 TRBD2
CASSPTGALTSDHEQFF TGTGCCAGCAGCCCGACGGGCGCCCTAACTAGCGACCATGAGCAGTTCTTC TRBJ2-1 - TRBV9 TRBD2
CASSALTGGLETQYF TGTGCCAGCAGCGCGTTGACAGGGGGCCTCGAGACCCAGTACTTC TRBJ2-5 - TRBV27 TRBD1
CASSLLTGEHTGELFF TGTGCCAGCAGTTTGTTGACAGGGGAGCACACCGGGGAGCTGTTTTTT TRBJ2-2 - TRBV27 TRBD1
CASSVEGGMVTQYF TGTGCCAGCAGCGTAGAGGGCGGTATGGTTACGCAGTATTTT TRBJ2-3 - TRBV9 -
CASSVRTRNTGELFF TGTGCCAGCAGCGTTCGTACTCGTAACACCGGGGAGCTGTTTTTT TRBJ2-2 - TRBV7-6 -
CASSPARRATDTQYF TGTGCCAGCAGCCCGGCCCGGCGGGCCACAGATACGCAGTATTTT TRBJ2-3 once TRBV7-9 -
CASSGQGWNEQFF TGTGCCAGCAGCGGACAGGGCTGGAATGAGCAGTTCTTC TRBJ2-1 once TRBV27 TRBD1
CASSFSGGSYEQYF TGTGCCAGCAGCTTTTCGGGAGGTAGCTACGAGCAGTACTTC TRBJ2-7 once TRBV5-4 TRBD2
CSVAHPSGSSYNEQFF TGCAGCGTCGCCCACCCCAGCGGGAGCTCCTACAATGAGCAGTTCTTC TRBJ2-1 - TRBV29-1 TRBD2
CASSLGFEAFF TGCGCCAGCAGCTTGGGGTTTGAAGCTTTCTTT TRBJ1-1 - TRBV5-1 -
CASSHRGSSYEQYF TGTGCCAGCAGTCACCGGGGGAGCTCCTACGAGCAGTACTTC TRBJ2-7 - TRBV2 -
CASSYSDGNDEQFF TGTGCCAGCAGTTACTCGGACGGGAACGATGAGCAGTTCTTC TRBJ2-1 - TRBV6-5 -
CASRGVAGGIHEQFF TGTGCCAGCCGTGGGGTAGCGGGAGGGATCCATGAGCAGTTCTTC TRBJ2-1 - TRBV2 TRBD2
CASRSRDRGYLPNTGELFF TGTGCCAGCAGGTCCCGGGACAGGGGATATCTTCCGAACACCGGGGAGCTGTTTTTT TRBJ2-2 - TRBV11-2 TRBD1
CASGVSYEQYF TGTGCCAGCGGGGTCTCCTACGAGCAGTACTTC TRBJ2-7 - TRBV6-1 -
CASSLLGVQETQYF TGTGCCAGCAGCTTACTTGGGGTTCAAGAGACCCAGTACTTC TRBJ2-5 - TRBV13 -
CASTLGRQETQYF TGTGCCAGCACCTTGGGAAGGCAAGAGACCCAGTACTTC TRBJ2-5 - TRBV7-6 -
CASSNRQGMVDIQYF TGTGCCAGTAGTAACCGACAGGGTATGGTAGACATTCAGTACTTC TRBJ2-4 - TRBV19 TRBD1
CASSYSSYNEQFF TGTGCCAGCAGTTACTCCTCCTACAATGAGCAGTTCTTC TRBJ2-1 - TRBV27 -
CASGLTRTAGEQYF TGTGCCAGCGGCCTTACACGGACGGCAGGGGAGCAGTACTTC TRBJ2-7 - TRBV21-1 -
CASSQLATTGRPYEQYF TGCGCCAGCAGCCAACTCGCGACGACAGGGAGACCCTACGAGCAGTACTTC TRBJ2-7 - TRBV4-1 TRBD1
CASSLSRDRNYEQYF TGTGCCAGCAGCTTAAGTCGGGACAGAAACTACGAGCAGTACTTC TRBJ2-7 - TRBV7-3 TRBD1
CASSFAGPSYEQYF TGTGCCAGCAGCTTCGCCGGACCGAGCTACGAGCAGTACTTC TRBJ2-7 - TRBV11-2 -
CASSSTFGGNQPQHF TGTGCCAGTAGTTCGACGTTCGGTGGCAATCAGCCCCAGCATTTT TRBJ1-5 - TRBV19 -
CASSGQGGEQYF TGTGCCAGCTCTGGACAGGGCGGGGAGCAGTACTTC TRBJ2-7 - TRBV27 TRBD1
CASTPRMNTEAFF TGTGCCAGCACGCCCAGGATGAACACTGAAGCTTTCTTT TRBJ1-1 - TRBV6-4 -
CASSNRVPYEQYF TGTGCCAGCAGCAACAGGGTTCCGTACGAGCAGTACTTC TRBJ2-7 - TRBV5-4 -
CASRRLAGNTGELFF TGTGCCAGCAGACGACTAGCGGGGAACACCGGGGAGCTGTTTTTT TRBJ2-2 - TRBV2 TRBD2
CASRSDREQFF TGTGCCAGCAGGTCGGACAGGGAGCAGTTCTTC TRBJ2-1 - TRBV7-9 TRBD1
CASSPGTGPYEQYF TGTGCCAGCAGCCCCGGGACAGGACCTTACGAGCAGTACTTC TRBJ2-7 - TRBV11-2 TRBD1
CASSVAGSSSSGELFF TGTGCCAGCAGCGTAGCAGGTAGCTCATCATCTGGGGAGCTGTTTTTT TRBJ2-2 once TRBV9 -
CASNVVGDRDEQYF TGTGCCAGCAACGTAGTTGGTGACAGGGACGAGCAGTACTTC TRBJ2-7 - TRBV9 TRBD1
CASSIVGLNNEQFF TGTGCCAGTAGTATAGTAGGACTAAACAATGAGCAGTTCTTC TRBJ2-1 - TRBV19 -
CASNRDRGMGPQFF TGTGCCAGCAATCGGGACAGGGGTATGGGACCGCAGTTCTTC TRBJ2-1 - TRBV28 TRBD1
CASSRDKAEAFF TGTGCCAGCAGCCGGGACAAGGCTGAAGCTTTCTTT TRBJ1-1 - TRBV7-9 -
CASSQRLAGRLNEQFF TGTGCCAGCAGCCAGCGGCTAGCGGGAAGGTTAAATGAGCAGTTCTTC TRBJ2-1 - TRBV28 TRBD2
CASSAPDQAVEQYF TGTGCCAGCAGCGCCCCGGACCAGGCTGTCGAGCAGTACTTC TRBJ2-7 - TRBV13 -
CASSLGTSGRYYEQFF TGTGCCAGCAGTTTAGGGACTAGCGGGAGGTACTATGAGCAGTTCTTC TRBJ2-1 - TRBV27 TRBD2
CASSAARTGEAFF TGTGCCAGCAGCGCTGCTCGGACAGGGGAAGCTTTCTTT TRBJ1-1 few TRBV9 TRBD1
CASMADRGELFF TGTGCCAGCATGGCCGATCGGGGGGAGCTGTTTTTT TRBJ2-2 - TRBV9 -
CASMDTGELFF TGTGCCAGCATGGACACCGGGGAGCTGTTTTTT TRBJ2-2 - TRBV28 -
CSVEVRLYGYTF TGCAGCGTTGAAGTCCGGCTGTATGGCTACACCTTC TRBJ1-2 once TRBV29-1 -
CSVVIRLTGELFF TGCAGCGTTGTAATCCGACTCACCGGGGAGCTGTTTTTT TRBJ2-2 - TRBV29-1 -
CASSPIPPTGAVYGYTF TGTGCCAGCAGTCCCATACCACCTACAGGGGCCGTTTATGGCTACACCTTC TRBJ1-2 - TRBV27 TRBD1
CASGATGGLAKNIQYF TGTGCCAGCGGAGCCACAGGGGGGCTAGCCAAAAACATTCAGTACTTC TRBJ2-4 - TRBV2 TRBD1
CSAEGTGELFF TGCAGCGCCGAGGGAACCGGGGAGCTGTTTTTT TRBJ2-2 few TRBV29-1 -
CASSWTSGKGGEQYF TGTGCCAGCAGCTGGACTAGCGGGAAGGGGGGCGAGCAGTACTTC TRBJ2-7 - TRBV9 TRBD2
CASSQGLGDEQFF TGTGCCAGCAGCCAGGGATTAGGCGATGAGCAGTTCTTC TRBJ2-1 - TRBV4-2 -
CASTEQSWTSGRARVADTQYF TGTGCCAGTACAGAACAGTCCTGGACTAGCGGGAGGGCCAGAGTCGCAGATACGCAGTATTTT TRBJ2-3 - TRBV19 TRBD2
CASTDTDSSTDTQYF TGTGCCAGCACTGATACCGATTCTAGCACAGATACGCAGTATTTT TRBJ2-3 - TRBV2 -
CASSSTPQGTDTQYF TGTGCCAGCAGCTCGACTCCCCAGGGCACAGATACGCAGTATTTT TRBJ2-3 - TRBV11-2 -
CATSRDRREEGGETQYF TGTGCCACCAGCAGAGATCGTCGGGAAGAAGGGGGGGAGACCCAGTACTTC TRBJ2-5 - TRBV15 -
CATSREGSSAADEQFF TGTGCCACCAGCCGAGAGGGTTCCTCCGCGGCGGATGAGCAGTTCTTC TRBJ2-1 - TRBV15 -
CASSAQGYEQYF TGCGCCAGCAGCGCACAGGGCTACGAGCAGTACTTC TRBJ2-7 - TRBV4-1 -
CASSFQGGNTEAFF TGTGCCAGCAGCTTTCAGGGGGGGAACACTGAAGCTTTCTTT TRBJ1-1 - TRBV5-4 TRBD1
CATRKRGRWDEQYF TGTGCCACCAGAAAGAGAGGGAGATGGGACGAGCAGTACTTC TRBJ2-7 - TRBV15 -
CASSYDGTDEQYF TGTGCCAGCAGTTACGACGGGACCGACGAGCAGTACTTC TRBJ2-7 - TRBV6-6 -
CASSLSPGTIMNTEAFF TGTGCCAGCAGTTTGTCTCCCGGGACAATAATGAACACTGAAGCTTTCTTT TRBJ1-1 - TRBV27 -